Following are 19 T cell receptor beta chains from one sample sequenced in a study of blood T cell repertoires in COVID-19. Data came from immunoSEQ multiplex PCR; TCRdb stores just in-frame clones and leaves some out. The sample holds about 150,000 clones; approximately 79% are singletons and the top ten take over 7%. Sample: peripheral blood. Source of these receptors: a man between 50 and 59 years old with active or convalescent COVID-19.

The chain recombines TRBV14 with TRBJ2-1, with 8 bases lining up with TRBD2. This CDR3 has 15 amino acids. Per the germline V gene, CDR1 is SGHDN and CDR2 is FVKESK. J was trimmed by 7 bases and V by 4 bases; bases with no gene match: 9. The CDR3 loop is CASSPPGLEWNEQFF. CDR3 coding DNA: TGTGCCAGCAGCCCACCGGGACTAGAGTGGAATGAGCAGTTCTTC.

The CDR3 DNA reads TGTGCCAGCAAAGGACAGGTTTCGGCCACCGGGGAGCTGTTTTTT. Translated, it gives CASKGQVSATGELFF. J is TRBJ2-2 and V is TRBV7-9; 7 nucleotides align to TRBD1. The CDR3 is made up of 15 amino acids. Germline lookup yields CDR1 SEHNR and CDR2 FQNEAQ (reference sequence). V trimming: 7 bases; J trimming: 4 bases; junction bases outside the gene matches: 9.

The chain has TRBV11-3 and TRBJ2-5, with TRBD1 matching over 7 bases. Germline CDR1 and CDR2: SGHNT and YENEEA. The length of the CDR3 is 12 residues. V was pared by 3 bases and J by 7 bases, with 2 bases of the junction left unmatched. CDR3 sequence: CASSFPGGTQYF. For the CDR3, the DNA is TGTGCCAGCAGCTTCCCAGGGGGGACCCAGTACTTC.

Here the CDR3 DNA reads TGTGCCAGCAGCTTACGACGGCTAGCGGGCGCCAATGAGCAGTTCTTC. It encodes CASSLRRLAGANEQFF. This rearrangement joins TRBV7-8 to TRBJ2-1, with 8 bases aligning to TRBD2. The V gene end was trimmed by 2 bases and the J gene end by 6 bases; junction bases not matched to a gene: 9. The CDR3 loop spans 16 amino acids. Germline assignment: CDR1 SGHVS and CDR2 FQNEAQ. The whole variable domain, filled in from reference TRBV7-8 and TRBJ2-1, reads GAGVSQSPRYKVAKRGQDVALRCDPISGHVSLFWYQQALGQGPEFLTYFQNEAQLDKSGLPSDRFFAERPEGSVSTLKIQRTQQEDSAVYLCASSLRRLAGANEQFFGPGTRLTVL.

This CDR3 reads CASGLGAGGTDTQYF. As DNA, the CDR3 is TGTGCTAGTGGTTTGGGGGCGGGAGGAACAGATACGCAGTATTTT. The V call is TRBV12-5, the J call TRBJ2-3, with TRBD2 identical over 8 bases. J was trimmed by 3 bases and V by 1 base; bases with no gene match: 3. Germline CDR1 is LGHNT and CDR2 is FRNRAP. The CDR3 is made up of 15 amino acids. Filled out from reference TRBV12-5 and TRBJ2-3, the complete variable domain reads DARVTQTPRHKVTEMGQEVTMRCQPILGHNTVFWYRQTMMQGLELLAYFRNRAPLDDSGMPKDRFSAEMPDATLATLKIQPSEPRDSAVYFCASGLGAGGTDTQYFGPGTRLTVL.

The chain couples TRBV28 to TRBJ2-2; perhaps TRBD2 as D (7 bases). Trimming pared 7 bases from V and 7 bases from J, leaving 19 bases between. CDR1 MDHEN and CDR2 SYDVKM come from the germline V gene. This CDR3 contains 15 residues. CDR3 bases: TGTGCCAGCAACTTGGGAGGGGGGTATGTCGGGGAGCTGTTTTTT. Translating it yields CASNLGGGYVGELFF. Supplemented by reference TRBV28 and TRBJ2-2, the full variable domain reads DVKVTQSSRYLVKRTGEKVFLECVQDMDHENMFWYRQDPGLGLRLIYFSYDVKMKEKGDIPEGYSVSREKKERFSLILESASTNQTSMYLCASNLGGGYVGELFFGEGSRLTVL.

V and J are TRBV24-1 and TRBJ2-2; no firm D call. With 3 bases removed from V and 0 bases from J, the gap between germline ends came to 7 bases. The CDR3 is 15 residues long. Germline V CDR1 and CDR2: KGHDR, SFDVKD. In DNA, the CDR3 is TGTGCCACCAGTGATAACAGTGCGAACACCGGGGAGCTGTTTTTT. This gives the protein CATSDNSANTGELFF.

In regard to this clone: The sample contains more than one DNA sequence encoding this CDR3. In DNA, the CDR3 is TGTGCCAGCAGCTTAGTGACAGGGTGGGACACAGATACGCAGTATTTT. The encoded protein is CASSLVTGWDTDTQYF. This chain connects TRBV7-8 to TRBJ2-3, with 7 bases lining up with TRBD1. With V trimmed by 1 base and J by 2 bases, 6 bases remained unmatched. The CDR3 spans 16 residues. CDR1 is SGHVS, CDR2 FQNEAQ, per germline.

This clone was picked up a small number of times. V gene TRBV19 combines with J gene TRBJ1-5; 12 positions agree with TRBD1. Unmatched junction bases numbered 12, after V lost 7 bases and J lost 5 bases. This CDR3 contains 17 residues. CDR1 LNHDA and CDR2 SQIVND come from the germline V gene (reference sequence). CDR3 sequence (DNA): TGTGCCAGTAACCCTCGGGGACAGGGGGCTTCCGATCAGCCCCAGCATTTT. Encoded protein: CASNPRGQGASDQPQHF.

The chain links TRBV2 to TRBJ2-2, with a weak D call TRBD2 (5 bases). The CDR3 is made up of 18 amino acids. Germline lookup yields CDR1 SNHLY and CDR2 FYNNEI. Deletions cut 2 bases from V and 4 bases from J, with 20 bases between. CDR3 sequence: CASSESLGLSAGTGELFF. CDR3 coding DNA: TGTGCCAGCAGTGAAAGCCTAGGACTCTCGGCGGGCACCGGGGAGCTGTTTTTT.

This sequence joins TRBV7-6 and TRBJ2-7; 9 bases line up with TRBD2. Germline V lookup: CDR1 SGHVS, CDR2 FNYEAQ. The CDR3 is 15 amino acids. With V trimmed by 5 bases and J by 2 bases, 7 bases remained unmatched. CDR3 sequence: CASSEGTSRAYEQYF. The CDR3 nucleotides read TGTGCCAGCAGCGAGGGGACTAGCCGAGCCTACGAGCAGTACTTC.

This clone was counted many times. This chain uses TRBV6-5 with TRBJ2-4; TRBD1 is a possible D gene (6 bases). Germline V gene lookup returns CDR1 MNHEY and CDR2 SVGAGI. Trimming took 6 bases from V and 7 from J, leaving 13 bases between them. The CDR3 totals 13 residues. The CDR3 here is CASRTSGANIQYF. CDR3 bases: TGTGCCAGCAGGACATCAGGGGCGAACATTCAGTACTTC.

CDR3 in amino acids: CASSIGQASYEQYF. In DNA form, the CDR3 reads TGTGCCAGTAGTATTGGACAGGCCTCCTACGAGCAGTACTTC. The chain couples TRBV19 to TRBJ2-7; 7 bases match TRBD1. This CDR3 has 14 amino acids. CDR1 and CDR2 (germline): LNHDA, SQIVND (reference sequence). V trimming: 3 bases; J trimming: 0 bases; junction bases outside the gene matches: 2.

This clone came up a few times. V and J are TRBV5-4 and TRBJ2-7, with D maybe TRBD2 (5 bases). The CDR3 loop spans 13 amino acids. Looked up from germline, CDR1 is SGHNT and CDR2 is YYREEE (reference sequence). V lost 7 bases and J lost 3, with 14 bases in between. The CDR3 region is CASSLLRGYEQYF. DNA of the CDR3: TGTGCCAGCTCTTTACTCCGGGGCTACGAGCAGTACTTC.

The V gene is TRBV6-5, the J gene TRBJ2-1; TRBD1 agrees at 7 bases. Germline V CDR1 and CDR2: MNHEY, SVGAGI. This CDR3 has 15 amino acids. V shed 2 bases, J shed 6 bases, and the junction held 7 bases outside the gene matches. CDR3 sequence: CASSYAGTVSNEQFF. The CDR3 nucleotides are TGTGCCAGCAGTTACGCCGGGACAGTTTCCAATGAGCAGTTCTTC.

This chain uses TRBV9 with TRBJ2-2, with TRBD2 matching over 7 bases. J lost 5 bases, V lost 0 bases, and 7 bases had no gene match. The germline V gene has CDR1 SGDLS and CDR2 YYNGEE. CDR3 length: 16 residues. DNA of the CDR3: TGTGCCAGCAGCGTAGCTCCGGGAGGTTATACCGGGGAGCTGTTTTTT. Translating gives CASSVAPGGYTGELFF.

The CDR3 bases are TGTGCCAGCACGGAGGGGGCTAGCGTCACAGATACGCAGTATTTT. Protein: CASTEGASVTDTQYF. The rearrangement uses TRBV2 and TRBJ2-3, with D perhaps matching TRBD1 (7 bases). CDR3 length equals 15 residues. Looked up from germline, CDR1 is SNHLY and CDR2 is FYNNEI. Trimming cost V 7 bases and J 2 bases, with 16 bases left between them.

The chain couples TRBV24-1 to TRBJ1-2, with a weak D call TRBD1 (5 bases). CDR1 and CDR2 (germline): KGHDR, SFDVKD. The CDR3 has 13 amino acids. The V end lost 6 bases, the J end lost 5 bases, and 12 bases lay between the germline ends. CDR3 loop: CATSRGYGYGYTF. Here the CDR3 DNA reads TGTGCCACCAGTAGGGGCTACGGTTATGGCTACACCTTC.

The V gene is TRBV5-1, the J gene TRBJ1-4; D is uncertain. V was shortened by 0 bases and J by 0 bases, with 6 bases between the two germline ends. Germline V gives CDR1 SGHRS, CDR2 YFSETQ. The CDR3 contains 15 residues. DNA of the CDR3: TGCGCCAGCAGCTTGGACGGGACAACTAATGAAAAACTGTTTTTT. Translating gives CASSLDGTTNEKLFF.